Sequencing of this TCR beta chain was carried out in a study of control samples from healthy donors and cancer patients. V lost 5 bases, J lost 7 bases, and 16 bases lay in between. Germline CDR1 is MNHEY and CDR2 is SVGAGI. The CDR3 runs to 14 residues. Generated by immunoSEQ multiplex PCR, the TCRdb table keeps only in-frame clones and is missing some. Of about 150,000 clones in the sample, approximately 94% were seen once. The V call is TRBV6-5, the J call TRBJ2-3; D is uncertain. The TCR sequence derives from a woman aged 40 to 50 in good health. The sequenced sample was blood. CDR3 residues: CASSPSDLPHTQYF. The DNA of the CDR3 is TGTGCCAGCAGTCCCTCCGACCTCCCACATACGCAGTATTTT.